This T cell receptor (beta chain) was profiled in a study of T cells in Graves' hyperthyroidism and ophthalmopathy. This CDR3 comprises 18 residues. The V and J ends lost 3 bases and 2 bases respectively, with 22 bases between them. Germline CDR1 SGHNT, CDR2 YENEEA. The definition of stable Graves' hyperthyroidism was no ophthalmopathy progression within 18 months. Fresh peripheral blood, under 13 ml, was the source of the PBMCs. RNA transcripts gave rise to amplified TCR beta CDR3 regions. The TCR CDR3 first-round RT-PCR relied on the HTBI primer set. TCRdb ran MiXCR on the multiplex PCR reads and lists one entry per CDR3 protein. This table has roughly 330,000 distinct CDR3 sequences, 16% appearing once.

The sample was blood. The V gene is TRBV11-3, the J gene TRBJ1-2; TRBD1 is a possible D gene (5 bases). This TCR came from a man younger than 45 with Graves' hyperthyroidism. The CDR3 DNA reads as TGTGCCAGCAGCTTGCTCTCCAGGGCGCTTCAACCAAACTATGGCTACACCTTC. This sequence encodes CASSLLSRALQPNYGYTF. Together with reference TRBV11-3 and TRBJ1-2, the CDR3 gives the full variable domain: EAGVVQSPRYKIIEKKQPVAFWCNPISGHNTLYWYLQNLGQGPELLIRYENEEAVDDSQLPKDRFSAERLKGVDSTLKIQPAELGDSAVYLCASSLLSRALQPNYGYTFGSGTRLTVV.